This passage covers 22 T cell receptor beta chains from one sample sequenced in a study of cytomegalovirus exposure and HLA in healthy donors. The PCR had 60 Vbeta and 13 Jbeta primers. Sequencing used immunoSEQ multiplex PCR; TCRdb keeps in-frame clones, though not all of them. The table shows 160,000 or so clones, with 80% to 90% occurring only once. The specimen was PBMCs. The source of these receptors is a middle-aged man in good health and CMV-seropositive.

This clone was seen more than once but under ten times. The chain couples TRBV6-6 to TRBJ2-1; 8 nucleotides line up with TRBD2. Germline V CDR1 and CDR2: MNHNY, SVGAGI (reference sequence). This CDR3 contains 15 residues. Unmatched junction bases numbered 8, after V lost 4 bases and J lost 6 bases. CDR3: CASSLGLGLFNEQFF. The CDR3 DNA is TGTGCCAGCAGTTTGGGACTAGGCTTGTTCAATGAGCAGTTCTTC.

This chain links TRBV7-9 with TRBJ1-5; D remains unclear. V was trimmed by 1 base and J by 4 bases, leaving 5 bases between them. The CDR3 consists of 13 residues. Per germline, CDR1 SEHNR and CDR2 FQNEAQ (reference sequence). For the CDR3, the DNA is TGTGCCAGCAGCTTAGAAGCGAATCAGCCCCAGCATTTT. This gives the protein CASSLEANQPQHF.

V gene TRBV2 combines with J gene TRBJ1-5; possibly TRBD1 for D (6 bases). The germline V gene has CDR1 SNHLY and CDR2 FYNNEI. V gave up 7 bases and J gave up 0 bases, with 10 bases separating them. The CDR3 extends over 14 amino acids. For the CDR3, the DNA is TGTGCCAGCAACAGGGCGGATAGCAATCAGCCCCAGCATTTT. Protein sequence: CASNRADSNQPQHF.

The chain employs TRBV7-9 and TRBJ2-7; a weak D match, TRBD1 (5 bases). V was trimmed by 1 base and J by 7 bases, leaving 5 bases between them. This CDR3 contains 11 residues. CDR1 SEHNR and CDR2 FQNEAQ come from the germline V gene (reference sequence). CDR3: CASSLGTEQYF. CDR3 coding DNA: TGTGCCAGCAGCTTAGGGACAGAGCAGTACTTC.

The chain has TRBV7-9 and TRBJ2-1; 8 bases fit TRBD2. The junction had 5 bases not matched to a gene; V was cut back by 5 bases and J by 8 bases. The CDR3 runs 13 residues. CDR1 is SEHNR, CDR2 FQNEAQ, per germline (reference sequence). The CDR3 nucleotides read TGTGCCAGCAGCCTGGTACTAGCGGATGAGCAGTTCTTC. Amino acids: CASSLVLADEQFF.

This clone was detected a few times. The chain links TRBV27 to TRBJ2-1; 8 bases line up with TRBD2. Germline assignment: CDR1 MNHEY and CDR2 SMNVEV (reference sequence). V lost 6 bases, J lost 0 bases, and 10 bases stayed unmatched. The CDR3 sequence is 17 residues long. CDR3: CASRLFPSGSSYNEQFF. CDR3 sequence (DNA): TGTGCCAGCAGGCTTTTCCCGAGCGGGAGCTCCTACAATGAGCAGTTCTTC.

The chain carries TRBV29-1 and TRBJ2-2; 9 bases are shared with TRBD1. Germline V gene data show CDR1 as SQVTM and CDR2 as ANQGSEA. J was trimmed by 6 bases and V by 5 bases; bases with no gene match: 7. This CDR3 region has 14 residues. CDR3 nucleotides: TGCAGCGTTCTGGGACAGGGTGGGCCCGGGGAGCTGTTTTTT. Translated: CSVLGQGGPGELFF.

V gene TRBV5-1 combines with J gene TRBJ2-2, with 10 bases lining up with TRBD1. Germline CDR1 and CDR2: SGHRS and YFSETQ. This CDR3 is 15 amino acids long. J gave up 5 bases and V 6 bases, and 7 bases lay outside the gene matches. Written as DNA, the CDR3 is TGCGCCAGCAACTACGGGACAGGGGATACCGGGGAGCTGTTTTTT. Translation gives CASNYGTGDTGELFF.

The V call is TRBV19, the J call TRBJ1-5; TRBD1 aligns across 8 bases. Germline loops: CDR1 LNHDA, CDR2 SQIVND (reference sequence). V shed 8 bases and J 7 bases; nucleotides not matched to a gene: 16. The CDR3 length is 16 residues. CDR3 sequence: CASQTRTGLARQPQHF. CDR3 in DNA: TGTGCCAGTCAGACTAGGACAGGGTTAGCTAGGCAGCCCCAGCATTTT.

The V call is TRBV4-2, the J call TRBJ1-2, with TRBD1 matching over 12 bases. Germline trimming cut 2 bases from V and 10 bases from J; bases unmatched to any gene: 14. Germline CDR1 and CDR2: LGHNA and YNFKEQ. The CDR3 covers 17 residues. The CDR3, as DNA: TGTGCCAGCAGCCAAACATCCGGGACAGGGGGCTCTAAGGACTACACCTTC. Protein sequence: CASSQTSGTGGSKDYTF.

The rearrangement uses TRBV29-1 and TRBJ1-2, with unresolved D. The V and J ends lost 7 bases and 8 bases respectively, with 20 bases between them. The germline gives CDR1 SQVTM, CDR2 ANQGSEA. The CDR3 spans 13 residues. CDR3 bases: TGCAGCGCGGCACGGGAGCTCACTGGGGGCTACACCTTC. Amino acids: CSAARELTGGYTF.

This clone occurred a few times. CDR3 amino acids: CASSKRDRLDTQYF. The CDR3 nucleotides are TGTGCCAGCAGCAAACGGGACAGGCTGGATACGCAGTATTTT. V usage is TRBV13 and J usage is TRBJ2-3; 8 positions agree with TRBD1. Germline lookup yields CDR1 PRHDT and CDR2 FYEKMQ (reference sequence). V shed 5 bases, J shed 6 bases, and the junction held 7 bases outside the gene matches. This CDR3 contains 14 residues.

CDR3 residues: CASSPDRGPLSGYTF. The CDR3 coding sequence is TGCGCCAGCAGCCCCGACAGGGGCCCGCTATCTGGCTACACCTTC. The chain employs TRBV4-1 and TRBJ1-2; 8 positions agree with TRBD1. Germline V gene sequence: CDR1 MGHRA, CDR2 YSYEKL. The CDR3 contains 15 residues. Trimming at V came to 4 bases and at J to 7 bases, leaving 11 bases not matched to a gene.

This chain links TRBV11-3 with TRBJ2-3; 12 bases line up with TRBD2. V lost 1 base to trimming and J lost 5 bases; unmatched junction nucleotides: 7. The CDR3 spans 17 residues. In germline, CDR1 is SGHNT, CDR2 YENEEA. CDR3 bases: TGTGCCAGCAGCTTAGGTCCACTAGCGGGGGGCGGAGATACGCAGTATTTT. This translates into CASSLGPLAGGGDTQYF.

This clone was found a few times. This sequence joins TRBV6-5 and TRBJ2-7; 14 bases align to TRBD2. The CDR3 consists of 14 residues. The germline CDR1 and CDR2 sequences are MNHEY and SVGAGI. The V segment lost 6 bases and the J segment 4 bases; nucleotides outside the gene matches: 2. DNA of the CDR3: TGTGCCAGCAGCCGGACTAGCGGGGGGTACGAGCAGTACTTC. It codes for CASSRTSGGYEQYF.

This chain links TRBV6-1 with TRBJ1-4, with 8 bases identical to TRBD1. With V trimmed by 7 bases and J by 8 bases, 9 bases remained unmatched. Germline V CDR1 and CDR2: MNHNS, SASEGT. The CDR3 totals 14 residues. The CDR3: CASKTGGTGEKLFF. As DNA, the CDR3 is TGTGCCAGCAAAACAGGGGGAACGGGGGAAAAACTGTTTTTT.

The rearrangement uses TRBV5-1 and TRBJ2-5; 10 positions agree with TRBD2. J gave up 4 bases and V 3 bases, and 3 bases lay outside the gene matches. There are 14 residues in the CDR3. Looked up from germline, CDR1 is SGHRS and CDR2 is YFSETQ. The CDR3 DNA sequence: TGCGCCAGCAGCTCCCTAGCGGGGGTAGAGACCCAGTACTTC. This gives the protein CASSSLAGVETQYF.

The J gene is TRBJ2-5, the V gene TRBV12-5; D gene uncertain. Near its end, the DNA agrees better with TRBJ2-7, so the J call may be wrong. Per germline, CDR1 LGHNT and CDR2 FRNRAP. The CDR3 sequence is 12 residues long. The chain's CDR3 is CASGLVPSEQYF. CDR3 in DNA: TGTGCTAGTGGTTTGGTCCCGAGCGAGCAGTACTTC.

The CDR3: CASSLKWGGSYNEQFF. The CDR3 coding sequence is TGTGCCAGCAGCTTAAAGTGGGGGGGCTCCTACAATGAGCAGTTCTTC. The chain carries TRBV7-2 and TRBJ2-1; 7 nucleotides agree with TRBD2. Germline V gene data show CDR1 as SGHTA and CDR2 as FQGNSA. V lost 2 bases, J lost 0 bases, and 4 bases stayed unmatched. The length of the CDR3 is 16 residues.

The genes are TRBV10-3 and TRBJ2-3; D unresolved. This CDR3 has 14 amino acids. Germline CDR1 ENHRY, CDR2 SYGVKD. V was trimmed by 3 bases and J by 4 bases, leaving 11 bases between them. For the CDR3, the DNA is TGTGCCATCAGTGATCCAGGCAGCCCAGATACGCAGTATTTT. It translates to CAISDPGSPDTQYF.

The chain carries TRBV7-9 and TRBJ1-1; D is ambiguous. This CDR3 contains 13 residues. V was shortened by 2 bases and J by 1 base, with 5 bases between the two germline ends. Germline values: CDR1 SEHNR, CDR2 FQNEAQ (reference sequence). The CDR3 sequence is CASSLPGNTEAFF. CDR3 coding DNA: TGTGCCAGCAGCTTACCGGGGAACACTGAAGCTTTCTTT.

The chain uses TRBV30 and TRBJ1-3, with TRBD1 as a possible D gene (5 bases). V shed 4 bases and J shed 0 bases, with 19 bases lying between them. The CDR3 sequence is 17 residues long. CDR1 GTSNPN and CDR2 SVGIG come from the germline V gene (reference sequence). The CDR3 loop is CAWTGTSSFLSGNTIYF. For the CDR3, the DNA is TGTGCCTGGACCGGGACTTCTTCTTTTCTCTCTGGAAACACCATATATTTT.